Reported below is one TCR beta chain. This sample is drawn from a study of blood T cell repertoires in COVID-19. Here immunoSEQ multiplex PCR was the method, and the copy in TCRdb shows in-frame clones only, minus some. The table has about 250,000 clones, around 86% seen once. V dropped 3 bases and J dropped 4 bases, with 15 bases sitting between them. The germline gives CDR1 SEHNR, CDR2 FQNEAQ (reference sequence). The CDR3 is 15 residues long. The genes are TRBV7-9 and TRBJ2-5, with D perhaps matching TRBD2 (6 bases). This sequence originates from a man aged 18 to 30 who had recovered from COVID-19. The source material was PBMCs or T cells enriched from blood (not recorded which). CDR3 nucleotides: TGTGCCAGCAGCTTGGGACTTTCAACAGGAGAGACCCAGTACTTC. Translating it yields CASSLGLSTGETQYF.